The 23 T cell receptor beta chains in this list originate from one sample, sequenced in a study of spatial heterogeneity in lung cancer. Time point defined: sample taken at primary tumor resection. Study-level findings and limits: Higher tumor mutation counts went along with higher counts of expanded intratumoral alpha and beta TCRs.

TCRdb re-called the 5' RACE reads with MiXCR, one entry per CDR3 protein. The sample consists of some 100,000 distinct CDR3 sequences, nearly 4.5% of them appearing once. No antigens are known for them. The material sequenced was lung tumor tissue, taken at surgery. These receptors were collected from a male donor with early-stage non-small cell lung cancer.

This clonotype was counted at least ten times. This rearrangement joins TRBV4-1 to TRBJ1-5, with D uncertain. CDR1 is MGHRA, CDR2 YSYEKL, per germline. Trimming pared 0 bases from V and 2 bases from J, leaving 8 bases between. The CDR3 consists of 15 residues. CDR3 sequence (DNA): TGCGCCAGCAGCCAAGACCGGGAGGGCAATCAGCCCCAGCATTTT. It specifies CASSQDREGNQPQHF.

This clonotype was detected ten times or more. The rearrangement joins TRBV28 to TRBJ2-2, with D uncertain. Germline CDR1 reads MDHEN; CDR2 reads SYDVKM. V gave up 9 bases and J gave up 7 bases, with 15 bases separating them. CDR3 size: 13 residues. The CDR3 sequence is CASRGQISGELFF. The DNA of the CDR3 is TGTGCCAGTCGAGGTCAAATTAGCGGGGAGCTGTTTTTT.

This clonotype was counted many times. The V and J genes are TRBV10-3 and TRBJ2-3; TRBD2 matches at 11 bases. Unmatched junction bases numbered 9, after V lost 10 bases and J lost 6 bases. CDR1 and CDR2 (germline): ENHRY, SYGVKD. The CDR3 extends over 14 amino acids. CDR3 coding DNA: TGTGCCACCCAGACTAGCGGGAAGGCGGATACGCAGTATTTT. It encodes CATQTSGKADTQYF.

In this sample, this clonotype turned up many times. J is TRBJ2-1 and V is TRBV29-1, with unresolved D. V was pared by 2 bases and J by 10 bases, with 15 bases between. This CDR3 contains 13 residues. Germline assignment: CDR1 SQVTM and CDR2 ANQGSEA. CDR3 nucleotide sequence: TGCAGCGTTGAAATAAATTGGATACAAGAGCAGTTCTTC. Amino acids: CSVEINWIQEQFF.

In its sample, this clonotype was seen many times. The V gene is TRBV6-2 or TRBV6-3, the J gene TRBJ2-1; 13 positions match TRBD2. The CDR3 consists of 16 residues. V shed 7 bases, J shed 5 bases, and the junction held 8 bases outside the gene matches. Germline V gives CDR1 MNHEY, CDR2 SVGEGT. The CDR3 DNA sequence: TGTGCCAGCAAACCAACCGGGACTAGCGGGAACAATGAGCAGTTCTTC. Protein product: CASKPTGTSGNNEQFF.

This clonotype was counted many times. The genes are TRBV2 and TRBJ1-5; D is ambiguous. CDR3 length: 14 residues. Germline CDR1 is SNHLY and CDR2 is FYNNEI. V was trimmed by 0 bases and J by 6 bases, leaving 9 bases between them. Here the CDR3 DNA reads TGTGCCAGCAGTGAAGCTCTGGGCAGTCAGCCCCAGCATTTT. As protein: CASSEALGSQPQHF.

The gene calls are TRBV20-1 and TRBJ2-6, with D perhaps matching TRBD2 (5 bases). This CDR3 has 15 residues. Germline CDR1 DFQATT, CDR2 SNEGSKA (reference sequence). V lost 5 bases and J lost 1, with 12 bases in between. CDR3 protein: CSAERFSSGANVLTF. The CDR3 coding sequence is TGCAGTGCTGAGCGGTTTTCTTCTGGGGCCAACGTCCTGACTTTC.

This clonotype has ten or more counts. This chain connects TRBV27 to TRBJ2-7; TRBD2 matches 13 bases. The V and J ends lost 5 bases and 9 bases, in that order; junction bases with no gene match: 16. CDR1 and CDR2 (germline): MNHEY, SMNVEV (reference sequence). This CDR3 comprises 17 residues. The CDR3 region is CASSQDPGLAGEGGQYF. In DNA, the CDR3 is TGTGCCAGCAGTCAGGATCCAGGACTAGCGGGAGAGGGCGGGCAGTACTTC.

This clonotype was seen repeatedly, ten times or more. The chain is built from TRBV14 and TRBJ1-1; D is unclear. Germline assignment: CDR1 SGHDN and CDR2 FVKESK. The CDR3 covers 13 residues. The germline V and J ends were trimmed by 2 bases and 1 base, with 5 bases remaining between them. CDR3 in amino acids: CASSQLQNTEAFF. CDR3 nucleotide sequence: TGTGCCAGCAGCCAATTGCAGAACACTGAAGCTTTCTTT.

This clonotype has more than one count but fewer than ten. The gene calls are TRBV29-1 and TRBJ2-2; 7 bases are a match to TRBD2. The CDR3 spans 14 residues. Germline CDR1 and CDR2: SQVTM and ANQGSEA. V lost 5 bases to trimming and J lost 7 bases; unmatched junction nucleotides: 10. This CDR3 is CSVRPAGTVGELFF. CDR3 coding DNA: TGCAGCGTTCGTCCAGCGGGAACGGTCGGGGAGCTGTTTTTT.

This clonotype was recorded at least ten times. The chain employs TRBV5-1 and TRBJ1-6; D is undetermined. The CDR3 spans 13 residues. Germline V lookup: CDR1 SGHRS, CDR2 YFSETQ. Trimming shortened V by 2 bases and J by 8 bases, and 8 bases separated the two germline ends. The CDR3 bases are TGCGCCAGCAGCTTCACAATTGATTCACCCCTCCACTTT. Its translation is CASSFTIDSPLHF.

Comment on this clonotype: A single base separates this from a much larger clone, so it may be a read error. V is TRBV5-1 and J is TRBJ2-2; either TRBD1 or TRBD2 may supply D (5 bases each). The CDR3 spans 15 residues. Trimming removed 1 base from V and 7 bases from J, with 14 bases in between. Germline-derived CDR1 and CDR2 are SGHRS and YFSETQ. CDR3 bases: TGCGCCAGCAGCTTGTCTCGGGGCGCGAGCGGGGAGCTGTTTTTT. It codes for CASSLSRGASGELFF.

This clonotype was recorded many times. The V call is TRBV12-5, the J call TRBJ2-6; tentative D call: TRBD1 (5 bases). CDR1 LGHNT and CDR2 FRNRAP come from the germline V gene. Trimming took 0 bases from V and 9 from J, leaving 12 bases between them. This CDR3 is built from 15 residues. DNA of the CDR3: TGTGCTAGTGGTTTGGTTAGGGGCAGAGGCAACGTCCTGACTTTC. Protein: CASGLVRGRGNVLTF.

Ten or more counts support this clonotype. V and J are TRBV9 and TRBJ2-3; 12 positions match TRBD2. From germline, CDR1 is SGDLS and CDR2 YYNGEE. Germline trimming cut 3 bases from V and 4 bases from J; bases unmatched to any gene: 3. The CDR3 length is 15 residues. The CDR3 DNA sequence: TGTGCCAGCAGCGCCGGACTAGCGGGATCAGATACGCAGTATTTT. This translates into CASSAGLAGSDTQYF.

The rearrangement joins TRBV12-3 or TRBV12-4 to TRBJ1-5; D might be TRBD1 (5 bases). V was shortened by 5 bases and J by 7 bases, with 15 bases between the two germline ends. CDR3 length: 14 amino acids. For the CDR3, the DNA is TGTGCCAGCAGTCCCCCGGGGGGAGGGCAGCCCCAGCATTTT. It is translated as CASSPPGGGQPQHF.

The rearrangement uses TRBV19 and TRBJ2-5, with D hard to call. Germline lookup yields CDR1 LNHDA and CDR2 SQIVND (reference sequence). V was pared by 6 bases and J by 0 bases, with 8 bases between. The CDR3 totals 13 residues. The CDR3 spells CASRGDHQETQYF. CDR3 in DNA: TGTGCCAGTAGGGGCGATCACCAAGAGACCCAGTACTTC.

V is TRBV30 and J is TRBJ1-2; possibly TRBD1 for D (5 bases). CDR3 size: 16 residues. Germline CDR1 reads GTSNPN; CDR2 reads SVGIG (reference sequence). Trimming removed 1 base from V and 8 bases from J, with 23 bases in between. CDR3 coding DNA: TGTGCCTGGAGTGGGACACTAACAAGGACCTCCGACGGCTACACCTTC. Its translation is CAWSGTLTRTSDGYTF.

This sequence joins TRBV20-1 and TRBJ2-1; 10 bases agree with TRBD2. The CDR3 covers 14 residues. CDR1 is DFQATT and CDR2 is SNEGSKA in the germline V gene (reference sequence). With V trimmed by 0 bases and J by 10 bases, 6 bases remained unmatched. CDR3 sequence reads: CSARDRVLAGEQFF. The CDR3 coding sequence is TGCAGTGCTAGAGACCGAGTACTAGCGGGAGAGCAGTTCTTC.

This clonotype occurred a few times. The gene calls are TRBV2 and TRBJ2-7, with D uncertain. The V gene lost 7 bases and the J gene lost 0 bases, with 13 bases spanning the gap. The germline gives CDR1 SNHLY, CDR2 FYNNEI. The CDR3 is made up of 14 amino acids. The CDR3 sequence is CASKIESSSYEQYF. In nucleotides, the CDR3 is TGTGCCAGCAAAATAGAGAGTAGCTCCTACGAGCAGTACTTC. The full variable domain, completed using reference TRBV2 and TRBJ2-7, is EPEVTQTPSHQVTQMGQEVILRCVPISNHLYFYWYRQILGQKVEFLVSFYNNEISEKSEIFDDQFSVERPDGSNFTLKIRSTKLEDSAMYFCASKIESSSYEQYFGPGTRLTVT.

This clonotype was seen ten or more times. The chain combines TRBV3-1 with TRBJ1-1; a weak D match, TRBD1 (6 bases). Looked up from germline, CDR1 is LGHDT and CDR2 is YNNKEL (reference sequence). This CDR3 is built from 15 residues. V gave up 1 base and J gave up 1 base, with 10 bases separating them. The CDR3 is CASSQGGQPNTEAFF. CDR3 bases: TGTGCCAGCAGCCAAGGGGGGCAACCGAACACTGAAGCTTTCTTT.

This clonotype showed up many times. The V call is TRBV20-1, the J call TRBJ2-7; 8 nucleotides match TRBD1. The junction had 7 bases not matched to a gene; V was cut back by 0 bases and J by 3 bases. This CDR3 contains 15 residues. Germline CDR1 and CDR2: DFQATT and SNEGSKA (reference sequence). The CDR3 DNA sequence: TGCAGTGCTAGAGATCTTGCAGGGGGCGTCTACGAGCAGTACTTC. Translated: CSARDLAGGVYEQYF.

This clonotype was counted between two and nine times. V and J are TRBV2 and TRBJ2-5; tentatively, D is TRBD2 (5 bases). Germline V gene lookup returns CDR1 SNHLY and CDR2 FYNNEI. V dropped 7 bases and J dropped 2 bases, with 11 bases sitting between them. The CDR3 consists of 13 residues. The CDR3 DNA reads TGTGCCAGCAATACGGACTTTCAAGAGACCCAGTACTTC. It specifies CASNTDFQETQYF.

This clonotype was detected a few times. This rearrangement joins TRBV6-1 to TRBJ1-1; TRBD1 aligns across 10 bases. The CDR3 contains 15 residues. V shed 6 bases and J 0 bases; nucleotides not matched to a gene: 4. CDR1 is MNHNS, CDR2 SASEGT, per germline. The CDR3 here is CASSGGQGLNTEAFF. CDR3 nucleotide sequence: TGTGCCAGCAGCGGGGGACAGGGGCTGAACACTGAAGCTTTCTTT.